Included here is one T cell receptor beta chain sequence, with context. This sample stems from a study of cytomegalovirus exposure and HLA in healthy donors. The PCR ran on 60 Vbeta and 13 Jbeta primers. Libraries were prepared by immunoSEQ multiplex PCR; TCRdb keeps only in-frame clonotypes and omits some of them. The sample records some 160,000 clones, roughly four fifths being singletons. There are 13 residues in the CDR3. Germline assignment: CDR1 WNHNN and CDR2 SYGVQD (reference sequence). J was trimmed by 4 bases and V by 8 bases; bases with no gene match: 5. The source is a male donor in good health and CMV-seropositive. Input material: PBMCs. This chain uses TRBV10-1 with TRBJ2-5; 9 positions match TRBD1. The CDR3 DNA reads TGCGCCAGCTCCAGACAGGGGGGAGAGACCCAGTACTTC. Translating it yields CASSRQGGETQYF.